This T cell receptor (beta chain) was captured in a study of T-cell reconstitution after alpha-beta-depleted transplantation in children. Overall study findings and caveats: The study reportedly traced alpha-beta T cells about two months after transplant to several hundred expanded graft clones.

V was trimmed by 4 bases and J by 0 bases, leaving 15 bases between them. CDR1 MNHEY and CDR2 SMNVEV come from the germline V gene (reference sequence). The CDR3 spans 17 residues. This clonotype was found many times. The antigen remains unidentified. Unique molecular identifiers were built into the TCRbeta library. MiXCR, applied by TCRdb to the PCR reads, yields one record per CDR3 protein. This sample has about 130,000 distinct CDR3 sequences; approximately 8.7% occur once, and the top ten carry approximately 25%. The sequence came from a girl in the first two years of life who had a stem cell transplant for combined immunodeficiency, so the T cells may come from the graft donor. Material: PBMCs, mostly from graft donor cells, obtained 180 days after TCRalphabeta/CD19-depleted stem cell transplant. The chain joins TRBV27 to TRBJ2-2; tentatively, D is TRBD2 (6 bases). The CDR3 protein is CASSSVLAFANTGELFF. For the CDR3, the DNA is TGTGCCAGCAGTTCTGTCCTAGCGTTCGCGAACACCGGGGAGCTGTTTTTT.